The rows below give T cell receptor beta chains drawn from one sample of a study of T cell responses to AZD1222 COVID-19 vaccine. Some clones are missing from TCRdb's copy, which holds only in-frame ones; the method was immunoSEQ multiplex PCR. The sample lists roughly 170,000 clones, around 88% seen once, with roughly 0.5% in the top ten. Sequencing was performed on peripheral blood, taken on day 0 of AZD1222 vaccination. The receptors originated from an adult in good health. Both conserved end residues are part of each CDR3. Part of the rows lack a size; the others show once, few, many or a class for expanded clones.

TRBJ1-5 NA TRBV5-6 CASSLDKEGYGNQPQHF
TRBJ2-5 NA TRBV12-5 CASGLGGRETQYF
TRBJ2-7 NA TRBV27 CASRKTSGRNEQYF
TRBJ2-2 NA TRBV18 CASSPVGQGLPTGELFF
TRBJ1-3 NA TRBV18 CASSRIQEIVSGNTIYF
TRBJ2-7 once TRBV7-9 CASSAVAVTAYEQYF
TRBJ1-1 NA TRBV28 CASIQNTEAFF
TRBJ2-4 NA TRBV9 CASSPSGPGNIQYF
TRBJ2-3 NA TRBV28 CATLRQGTDTQYF
TRBJ1-4 NA TRBV19 CASRITVTGEKLFF
TRBJ2-7 NA TRBV2 CASTRFTGEQYF
TRBJ2-2 NA TRBV9 CASSVVTGGTGELFF
TRBJ2-5 NA TRBV7-3 CASSLGGGPQETQYF
TRBJ2-7 NA TRBV11-2 CASSLKLDPYEQYF
TRBJ2-3 NA TRBV5-1 CASKSYRNTDTQYF
TRBJ1-2 NA TRBV19 CASTEQNYGYTF
TRBJ1-2 NA TRBV6-5 CASRQGGGYGYTF
TRBJ1-2 NA TRBV28 CASGTHYGYTF
TRBJ2-1 NA TRBV7-2 CASTPGTGGNEQFF
TRBJ1-6 few TRBV14 CASSPYTGNNSPLHF
TRBJ2-3 NA TRBV28 CASSSPKYGQQTTDTQYF
TRBJ2-1 NA TRBV19 CASSRSRGRGGTEQFF
TRBJ1-2 NA TRBV18 CASSPRTGKGYDGYTF
TRBJ1-5 NA TRBV2 CASSESPKPQHF
TRBJ2-2 NA TRBV6-2/TRBV6-3 CASSYRVGLAETGELFF
TRBJ1-4 NA TRBV7-9 CASSPGERLIEKLFF
TRBJ1-2 NA TRBV7-2 CASSLEGTYGYTF
TRBJ1-2 few TRBV11-1 CASSFLGTAGNYGYTF
TRBJ2-3 NA TRBV30 CAWRTSGNTDTQYF
TRBJ1-5 NA TRBV7-8 CASSLAGKRHSNQPQHF
TRBJ1-2 NA TRBV7-2 CASSLAQGALGYTF
TRBJ2-3 once TRBV7-7 CASSSTGQFTDTQYF
TRBJ2-7 NA TRBV9 CASSVAGQGYEQYF
TRBJ1-6 NA TRBV30 CAWSVESGSPLHF
TRBJ2-1 NA TRBV5-1 CASSSWTSGYNEQFF
TRBJ1-2 NA TRBV4-1 CASSQGIDYGYTF
TRBJ1-2 NA TRBV9 CASTSVDGYTF
TRBJ1-2 few TRBV7-9 CASSPTGLGYGYTF
TRBJ1-1 NA TRBV9 CASSPEGGGKTEAFF
TRBJ2-3 NA TRBV9 CASSVDGGDTQYF